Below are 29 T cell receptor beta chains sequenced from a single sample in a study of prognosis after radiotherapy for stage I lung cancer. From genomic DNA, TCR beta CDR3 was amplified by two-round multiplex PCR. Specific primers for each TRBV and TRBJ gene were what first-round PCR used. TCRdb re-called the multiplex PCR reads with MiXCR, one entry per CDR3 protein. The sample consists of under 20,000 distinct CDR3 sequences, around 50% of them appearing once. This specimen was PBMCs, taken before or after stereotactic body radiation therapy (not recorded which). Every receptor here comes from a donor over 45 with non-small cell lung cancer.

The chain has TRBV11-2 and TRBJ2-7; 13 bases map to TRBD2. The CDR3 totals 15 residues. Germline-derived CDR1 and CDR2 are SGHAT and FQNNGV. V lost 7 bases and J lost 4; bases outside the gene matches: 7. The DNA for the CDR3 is TGTGCCAGCATCGAACTAGCGGGAGGGCCTTACGAGCAGTACTTC. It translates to CASIELAGGPYEQYF.

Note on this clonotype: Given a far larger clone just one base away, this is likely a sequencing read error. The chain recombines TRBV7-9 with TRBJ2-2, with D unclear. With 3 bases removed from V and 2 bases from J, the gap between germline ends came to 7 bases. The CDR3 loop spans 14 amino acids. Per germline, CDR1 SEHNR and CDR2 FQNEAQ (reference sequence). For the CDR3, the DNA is TGTGCCAGCAGCTTTGAACCCAACACCGGGGAGCTGTTTTTT. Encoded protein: CASSFEPNTGELFF.

As DNA, the CDR3 is TGTGCCAGCAGCTTAGCTGGGAATGAAAAACTGTTTTTT. It yields the protein CASSLAGNEKLFF. The gene calls are TRBV7-9 and TRBJ1-4; D gene ambiguous. This CDR3 spans 13 amino acids. Per the germline V gene, CDR1 is SEHNR and CDR2 is FQNEAQ (reference sequence). V was shortened by 0 bases and J by 5 bases, with 4 bases between the two germline ends.

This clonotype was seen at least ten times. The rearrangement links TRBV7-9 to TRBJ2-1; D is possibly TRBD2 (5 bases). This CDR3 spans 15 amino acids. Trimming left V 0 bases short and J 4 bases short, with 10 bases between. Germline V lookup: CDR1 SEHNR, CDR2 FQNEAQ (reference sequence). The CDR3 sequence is CASSLAVLEYNEQFF. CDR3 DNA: TGTGCCAGCAGCTTAGCTGTACTAGAGTACAATGAGCAGTTCTTC.

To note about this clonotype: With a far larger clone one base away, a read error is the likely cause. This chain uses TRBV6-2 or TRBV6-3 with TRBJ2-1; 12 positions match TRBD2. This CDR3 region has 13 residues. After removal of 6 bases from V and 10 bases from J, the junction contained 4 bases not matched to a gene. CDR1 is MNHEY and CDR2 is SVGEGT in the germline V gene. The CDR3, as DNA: TGTGCCAGCAGGGGACTAGCGGGTCCAGAGCAGTTCTTC. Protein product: CASRGLAGPEQFF.

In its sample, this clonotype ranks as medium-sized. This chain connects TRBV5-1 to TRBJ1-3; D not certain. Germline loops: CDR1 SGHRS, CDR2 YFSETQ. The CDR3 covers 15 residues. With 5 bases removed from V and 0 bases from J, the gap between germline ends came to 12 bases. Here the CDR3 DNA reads TGCGCCAGCAGTTTAAAGGCCATCTCTGGAAACACCATATATTTT. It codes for CASSLKAISGNTIYF. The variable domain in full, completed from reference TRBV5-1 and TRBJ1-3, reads KAGVTQTPRYLIKTRGQQVTLSCSPISGHRSVSWYQQTPGQGLQFLFEYFSETQRNKGNFPGRFSGRQFSNSRSEMNVSTLELGDSALYLCASSLKAISGNTIYFGEGSWLTVV.

This CDR3 is CASRGIVAGAPRDWELFF. In DNA, the CDR3 is TGTGCCAGCAGAGGCATAGTAGCGGGAGCGCCGAGGGACTGGGAGCTGTTTTTT. The rearrangement links TRBV27 to TRBJ2-2; 9 bases align to TRBD2. With 6 bases clipped from V and 9 bases from J, the junction kept 20 bases outside the gene matches. The CDR3 has 18 residues. CDR1 and CDR2 from the germline V gene are MNHEY and SMNVEV (reference sequence).

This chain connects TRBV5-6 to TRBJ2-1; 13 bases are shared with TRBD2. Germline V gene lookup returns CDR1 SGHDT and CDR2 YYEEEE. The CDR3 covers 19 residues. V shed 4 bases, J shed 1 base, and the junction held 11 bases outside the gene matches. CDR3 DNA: TGTGCCAGCAGCGGGGGACTAGCGGGATACAAGAGTTCCTACAATGAGCAGTTCTTC. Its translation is CASSGGLAGYKSSYNEQFF.

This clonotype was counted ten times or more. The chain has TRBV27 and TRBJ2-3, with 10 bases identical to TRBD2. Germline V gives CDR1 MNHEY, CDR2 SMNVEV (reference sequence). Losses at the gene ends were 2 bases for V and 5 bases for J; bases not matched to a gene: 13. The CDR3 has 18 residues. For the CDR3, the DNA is TGTGCCAGCAGTTTAAAGTGGAACCCTAGCGGGAGAAAAGATACGCAGTATTTT. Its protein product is CASSLKWNPSGRKDTQYF.

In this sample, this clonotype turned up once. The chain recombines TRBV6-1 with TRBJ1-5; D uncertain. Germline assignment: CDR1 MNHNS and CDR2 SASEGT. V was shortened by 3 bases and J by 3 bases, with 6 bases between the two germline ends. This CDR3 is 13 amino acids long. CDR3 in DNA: TGTGCCAGCAGTGACGCGCTCAATCAGCCCCAGCATTTT. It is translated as CASSDALNQPQHF.

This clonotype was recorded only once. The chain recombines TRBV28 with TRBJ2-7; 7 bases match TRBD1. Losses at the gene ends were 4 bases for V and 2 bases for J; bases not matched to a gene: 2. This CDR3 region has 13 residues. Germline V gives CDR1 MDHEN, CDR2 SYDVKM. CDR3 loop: CASSSDRPYEQYF. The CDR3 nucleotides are TGTGCCAGCAGTTCGGACAGGCCCTACGAGCAGTACTTC.

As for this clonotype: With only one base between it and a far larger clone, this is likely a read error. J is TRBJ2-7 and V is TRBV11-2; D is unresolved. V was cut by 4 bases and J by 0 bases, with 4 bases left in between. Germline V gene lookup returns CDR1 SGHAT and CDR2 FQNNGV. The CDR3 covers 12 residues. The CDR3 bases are TGTGCCAGCAGCTCGAGCTCCTACGAGCAGTACTTC. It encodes CASSSSSYEQYF.

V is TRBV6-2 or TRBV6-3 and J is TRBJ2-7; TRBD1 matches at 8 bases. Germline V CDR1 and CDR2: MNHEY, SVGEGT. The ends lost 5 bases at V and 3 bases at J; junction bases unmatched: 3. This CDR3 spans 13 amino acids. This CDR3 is CASSVTGGYEQYF. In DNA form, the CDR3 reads TGTGCCAGCAGTGTTACAGGGGGCTACGAGCAGTACTTC.

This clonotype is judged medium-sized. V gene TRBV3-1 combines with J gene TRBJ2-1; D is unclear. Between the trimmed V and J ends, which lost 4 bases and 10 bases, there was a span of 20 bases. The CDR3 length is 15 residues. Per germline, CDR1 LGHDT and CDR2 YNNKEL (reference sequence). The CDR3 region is CASSLVPGPRMEQFF. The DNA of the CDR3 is TGTGCCAGCAGCCTGGTGCCGGGCCCTCGGATGGAGCAGTTCTTC.

The CDR3 region has the DNA TGTGCCAGCAGTTTGGTATCCGGGACAGGGGCTTCACTGTTTTTT. Translating gives CASSLVSGTGASLFF. The chain links TRBV6-5 to TRBJ1-4, with 10 bases matching TRBD1. This CDR3 has 15 residues. V was pared by 4 bases and J by 13 bases, with 12 bases of the junction left unmatched. Germline lookup yields CDR1 MNHEY and CDR2 SVGAGI.

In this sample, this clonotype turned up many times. The CDR3 reads CAISELGEQYF. The CDR3, as DNA: TGTGCCATCAGTGAGCTTGGTGAGCAGTACTTC. The chain employs TRBV10-3 and TRBJ2-7; D is undetermined. The length of the CDR3 is 11 residues. Germline V gene lookup returns CDR1 ENHRY and CDR2 SYGVKD. Trimming cost V 2 bases and J 7 bases, with 6 bases left between them.

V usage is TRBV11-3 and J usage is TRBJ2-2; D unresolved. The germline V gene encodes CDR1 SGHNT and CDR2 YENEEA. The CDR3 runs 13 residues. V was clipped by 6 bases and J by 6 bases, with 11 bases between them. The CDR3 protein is CASRYDLAGELFF. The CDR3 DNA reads TGTGCCAGCAGATACGATTTAGCCGGGGAGCTGTTTTTT.

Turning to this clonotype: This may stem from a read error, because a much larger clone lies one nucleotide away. The CDR3 is CASSYRGPTESFF. CDR3 nucleotide sequence: TGTGCCAGCAGTTACAGGGGGCCCACTGAATCTTTCTTT. The V and J genes are TRBV6-9 and TRBJ1-1, with 8 bases that match TRBD1. CDR1 MNHGY and CDR2 SVAAGI come from the germline V gene. The CDR3 has 13 residues.

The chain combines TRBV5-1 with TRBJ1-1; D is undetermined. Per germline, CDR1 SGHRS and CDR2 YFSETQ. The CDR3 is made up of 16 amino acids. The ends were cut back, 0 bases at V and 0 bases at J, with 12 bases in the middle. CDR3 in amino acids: CASSLDAMGMNTEAFF. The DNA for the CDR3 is TGCGCCAGCAGCTTGGACGCTATGGGGATGAACACTGAAGCTTTCTTT.

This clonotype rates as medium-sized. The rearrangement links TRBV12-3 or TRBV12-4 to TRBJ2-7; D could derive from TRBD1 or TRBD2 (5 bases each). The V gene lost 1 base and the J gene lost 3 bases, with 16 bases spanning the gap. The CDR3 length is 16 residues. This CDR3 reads CASSLGPGRGIYEQYF. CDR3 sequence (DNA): TGTGCCAGCAGTTTAGGGCCGGGACGAGGAATCTACGAGCAGTACTTC.

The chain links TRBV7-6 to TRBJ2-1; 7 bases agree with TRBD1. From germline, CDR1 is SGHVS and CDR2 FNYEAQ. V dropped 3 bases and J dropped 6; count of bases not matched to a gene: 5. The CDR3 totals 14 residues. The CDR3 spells CASSLDQGVNEQFF. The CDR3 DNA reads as TGTGCCAGCAGCTTGGACCAGGGGGTCAATGAGCAGTTCTTC. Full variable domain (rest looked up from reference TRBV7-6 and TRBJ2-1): GAGVSQSPRYKVTKRGQDVALRCDPISGHVSLYWYRQALGQGPEFLTYFNYEAQQDKSGLPNDRFSAERPEGSISTLTIQRTEQRDSAMYRCASSLDQGVNEQFFGPGTRLTVL.

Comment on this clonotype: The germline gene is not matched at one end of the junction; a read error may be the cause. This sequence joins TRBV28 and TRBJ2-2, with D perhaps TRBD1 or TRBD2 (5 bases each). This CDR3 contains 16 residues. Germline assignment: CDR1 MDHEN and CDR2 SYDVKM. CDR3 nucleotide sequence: TGTGCCAGCAGCTCCCTCGTAGGGGTAGTCGCCGGGGATCTGTTTTTT. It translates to CASSSLVGVVAGDLFF.

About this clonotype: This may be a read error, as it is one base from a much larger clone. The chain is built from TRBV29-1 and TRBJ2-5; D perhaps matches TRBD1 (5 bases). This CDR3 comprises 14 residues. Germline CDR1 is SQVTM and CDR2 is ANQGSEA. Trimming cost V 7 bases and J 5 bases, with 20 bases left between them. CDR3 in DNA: TGCAGCGCTCCACAGGCGGCAGGGTACGAGACCCAGTACTTC. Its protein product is CSAPQAAGYETQYF.

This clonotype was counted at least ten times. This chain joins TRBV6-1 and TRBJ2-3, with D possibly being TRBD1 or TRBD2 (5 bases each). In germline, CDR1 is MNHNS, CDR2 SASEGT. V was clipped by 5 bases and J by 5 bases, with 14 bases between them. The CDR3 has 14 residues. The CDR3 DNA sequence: TGTGCCAGCAGTAAGAGGGACGGAGAAGATACGCAGTATTTT. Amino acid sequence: CASSKRDGEDTQYF.

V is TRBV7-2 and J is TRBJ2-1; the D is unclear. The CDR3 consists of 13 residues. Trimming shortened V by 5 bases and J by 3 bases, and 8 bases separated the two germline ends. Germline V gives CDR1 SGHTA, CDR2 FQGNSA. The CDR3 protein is CASSLMDYNEQFF. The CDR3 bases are TGTGCCAGCAGCCTAATGGACTACAATGAGCAGTTCTTC.

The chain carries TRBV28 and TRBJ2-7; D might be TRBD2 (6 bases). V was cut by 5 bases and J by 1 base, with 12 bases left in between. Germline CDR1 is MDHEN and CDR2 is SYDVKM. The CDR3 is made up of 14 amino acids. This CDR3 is CASSPRGLSYEQYF. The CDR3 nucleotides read TGTGCCAGCAGTCCCCGGGGGTTATCCTACGAGCAGTACTTC.

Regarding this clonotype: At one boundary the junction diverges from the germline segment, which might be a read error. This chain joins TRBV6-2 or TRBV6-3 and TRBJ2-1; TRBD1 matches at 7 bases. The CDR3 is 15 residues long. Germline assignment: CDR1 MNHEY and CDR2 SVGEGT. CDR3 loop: CASSQTGVPADEHFF. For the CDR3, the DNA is TGTGCCAGCAGCCAAACAGGGGTTCCTGCTGATGAGCATTTCTTC.

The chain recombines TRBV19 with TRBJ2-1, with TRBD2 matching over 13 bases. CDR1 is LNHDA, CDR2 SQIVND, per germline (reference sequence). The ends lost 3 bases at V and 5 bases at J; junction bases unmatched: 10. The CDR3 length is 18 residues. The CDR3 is CASSIGTSGTPLDNEQFF. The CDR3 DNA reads TGTGCCAGTAGTATTGGGACTAGCGGGACCCCCCTAGACAATGAGCAGTTCTTC. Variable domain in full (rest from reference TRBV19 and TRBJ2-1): DGGITQSPKYLFRKEGQNVTLSCEQNLNHDAMYWYRQDPGQGLRLIYYSQIVNDFQKGDIAEGYSVSREKKESFPLTVTSAQKNPTAFYLCASSIGTSGTPLDNEQFFGPGTRLTVL.

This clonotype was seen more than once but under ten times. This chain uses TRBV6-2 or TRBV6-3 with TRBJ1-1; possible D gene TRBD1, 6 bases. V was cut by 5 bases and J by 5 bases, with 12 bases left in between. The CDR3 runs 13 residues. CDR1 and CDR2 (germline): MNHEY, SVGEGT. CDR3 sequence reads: CASSQRGATEAFF. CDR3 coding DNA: TGTGCCAGCAGTCAAAGGGGGGCGACTGAAGCTTTCTTT.